The 15 T cell receptor beta chains presented below share a single source sample, sequenced in a study of blood T cell repertoires in COVID-19. The repertoire was sequenced with immunoSEQ multiplex PCR; TCRdb's copy has only in-frame clones and lacks some. The sample lists about 160,000 clones, roughly 85% occurring once. The sequenced material came from peripheral blood. All receptors come from a man between 65 and 79 years old with acute or convalescent COVID-19.

This chain connects TRBV19 to TRBJ2-7; 7 nucleotides match TRBD1. Germline lookup yields CDR1 LNHDA and CDR2 SQIVND (reference sequence). The trim removed 5 bases at V and 0 bases at J, leaving 4 bases unmatched. The CDR3 totals 14 residues. CDR3 nucleotide sequence: TGTGCCAGTAGTGAACAGGGGAACTCCTACGAGCAGTACTTC. Translation gives CASSEQGNSYEQYF.

With respect to this clone: In the same sample, other DNA sequences code for this CDR3. The chain has TRBV12-3 or TRBV12-4 and TRBJ1-1, with a possible D match to TRBD1 (6 bases). Trimming left V 2 bases short and J 5 bases short, with 9 bases between. CDR3 length equals 13 residues. CDR3 DNA: TGTGCCAGCAGTTTACTGGGGGCAACTGAAGCTTTCTTT. Its translation is CASSLLGATEAFF.

This clone was observed a single time. V is TRBV10-3 and J is TRBJ2-1, with 11 bases lining up with TRBD1. The CDR3 contains 14 residues. The V gene's germline CDR1 is ENHRY and CDR2 SYGVKD. Trimming removed 7 bases from V and 8 bases from J; junction bases left unmatched: 7. The chain's CDR3 is CAIKLDRGLDEQFF. The CDR3, as DNA: TGTGCCATCAAACTGGACAGGGGGCTCGATGAGCAGTTCTTC.

This clone was recorded only once. The chain joins TRBV5-1 to TRBJ1-3; D uncertain. Germline CDR1 SGHRS, CDR2 YFSETQ. V was cut by 4 bases and J by 0 bases, with 14 bases left in between. CDR3 length equals 16 residues. The CDR3 sequence: CASSLGLVSSGNTIYF. Here the CDR3 DNA reads TGCGCCAGCAGCCTCGGACTCGTTAGCTCTGGAAACACCATATATTTT.

This clone appeared a single time. The chain couples TRBV14 to TRBJ2-1; 7 bases match TRBD1. CDR1 SGHDN and CDR2 FVKESK come from the germline V gene. V gave up 0 bases and J gave up 5 bases; unmatched junction bases: 7. The CDR3 totals 16 residues. The CDR3 nucleotides are TGTGCCAGCAGCCAAGATCAGGGGGTTCCAAACAATGAGCAGTTCTTC. Translating it yields CASSQDQGVPNNEQFF. Variable domain in full (rest from reference TRBV14 and TRBJ2-1): EAGVTQFPSHSVIEKGQTVTLRCDPISGHDNLYWYRRVMGKEIKFLLHFVKESKQDESGMPNNRFLAERTGGTYSTLKVQPAELEDSGVYFCASSQDQGVPNNEQFFGPGTRLTVL.

The V gene is TRBV18, the J gene TRBJ2-1, with 12 bases lining up with TRBD2. V shed 3 bases and J 4 bases; nucleotides not matched to a gene: 1. Germline V gene sequence: CDR1 KGHSH, CDR2 LQKENI. The CDR3 loop spans 15 amino acids. CDR3 sequence: CASSPGTSGYNEQFF. CDR3 nucleotide sequence: TGTGCCAGCTCACCTGGGACTAGCGGGTACAATGAGCAGTTCTTC.

This clone was found many times. The V gene is TRBV3-1 (or the pseudogene TRBV3-2), the J gene TRBJ1-4; 7 nucleotides match TRBD1. Germline V gene data show CDR1 as LGHDT and CDR2 as YNNKEL (reference sequence). This CDR3 is 14 amino acids long. V shed 5 bases and J 5 bases; nucleotides not matched to a gene: 5. The DNA of the CDR3 is TGTGCCAGCAGCTCGGACAGGACAAATGAAAAACTGTTTTTT. It yields the protein CASSSDRTNEKLFF.

The chain couples TRBV2 to TRBJ2-2; TRBD1 agrees at 10 bases. The CDR3 is 15 amino acids. Losses at the gene ends were 8 bases for V and 5 bases for J; bases not matched to a gene: 8. Germline CDR1 is SNHLY and CDR2 is FYNNEI. Here the CDR3 reads CASRWGTGETGELFF. DNA of the CDR3: TGTGCCAGCCGGTGGGGGACAGGGGAAACCGGGGAGCTGTTTTTT. Full variable domain (missing parts from reference TRBV2 and TRBJ2-2): EPEVTQTPSHQVTQMGQEVILRCVPISNHLYFYWYRQILGQKVEFLVSFYNNEISEKSEIFDDQFSVERPDGSNFTLKIRSTKLEDSAMYFCASRWGTGETGELFFGEGSRLTVL.

The chain joins TRBV7-2 to TRBJ2-7, with 8 bases matching TRBD1. The junction had 9 bases not matched to a gene; V was cut back by 5 bases and J by 0 bases. CDR3 length: 16 amino acids. Germline CDR1 is SGHTA and CDR2 is FQGNSA. In nucleotides, the CDR3 is TGTGCCAGCAGCAGACTCGGACAGGGATCCTCCTACGAGCAGTACTTC. It encodes CASSRLGQGSSYEQYF. Looking up the rest from reference TRBV7-2 and TRBJ2-7 gives the full variable domain: GAGVSQSPSNKVTEKGKDVELRCDPISGHTALYWYRQSLGQGLEFLIYFQGNSAPDKSGLPSDRFSAERTGGSVSTLTIQRTQQEDSAVYLCASSRLGQGSSYEQYFGPGTRLTVT.

The chain couples TRBV9 to TRBJ1-6, with 8 bases fitting TRBD1. The V segment lost 0 bases and the J segment 9 bases; nucleotides outside the gene matches: 5. This CDR3 region has 15 residues. Looked up from germline, CDR1 is SGDLS and CDR2 is YYNGEE. This chain's CDR3 is CASSVGGQGGSPLHF. CDR3 nucleotides: TGTGCCAGCAGCGTAGGTGGACAGGGAGGTTCACCCCTCCACTTT.

V usage is TRBV10-3 and J usage is TRBJ2-2; TRBD2 aligns across 10 bases. This CDR3 is 14 amino acids long. V shed 10 bases and J 5 bases; nucleotides not matched to a gene: 7. Germline V gives CDR1 ENHRY, CDR2 SYGVKD. DNA for the CDR3: TGTGCCAGCTCTAGCGGGAGAGGAACCGGGGAGCTGTTTTTT. This codes for CASSSGRGTGELFF.

The chain is built from TRBV5-1 and TRBJ1-2; D gene ambiguous. V shed 0 bases and J shed 7 bases, with 13 bases lying between them. The germline CDR1 and CDR2 sequences are SGHRS and YFSETQ. This CDR3 region has 14 residues. The CDR3 protein is CASSLEVGSFGYTF. Here the CDR3 DNA reads TGCGCCAGCAGCTTGGAAGTAGGGAGCTTTGGCTACACCTTC.

The chain employs TRBV28 and TRBJ2-7, with TRBD1 matching 12 bases. The germline gives CDR1 MDHEN, CDR2 SYDVKM. Unmatched junction bases numbered 10, after V lost 7 bases and J lost 3 bases. The CDR3 contains 16 residues. The CDR3 sequence: CASTTGTGGGNYEQYF. CDR3 bases: TGTGCCAGCACGACCGGGACAGGGGGCGGCAACTACGAGCAGTACTTC.

The chain has TRBV20-1 and TRBJ1-5, with no clear D. The CDR3 covers 14 residues. Trimming removed 3 bases from V and 0 bases from J, with 9 bases in between. Germline V CDR1 and CDR2: DFQATT, SNEGSKA (reference sequence). The CDR3 bases are TGCAGTGCTAGTAGCCTCTATAGCAATCAGCCCCAGCATTTT. Translation gives CSASSLYSNQPQHF.

The rearrangement links TRBV7-3 to TRBJ1-1; 8 bases line up with TRBD1. CDR1 and CDR2 from the germline V gene are SGHTA and FQGTGA. The CDR3 is 15 residues long. V lost 1 base, J lost 5 bases, and 6 bases stayed unmatched. The CDR3 DNA reads as TGTGCCAGCAGCTTAATAGGACAGGGCGGGACTGAAGCTTTCTTT. It encodes CASSLIGQGGTEAFF.